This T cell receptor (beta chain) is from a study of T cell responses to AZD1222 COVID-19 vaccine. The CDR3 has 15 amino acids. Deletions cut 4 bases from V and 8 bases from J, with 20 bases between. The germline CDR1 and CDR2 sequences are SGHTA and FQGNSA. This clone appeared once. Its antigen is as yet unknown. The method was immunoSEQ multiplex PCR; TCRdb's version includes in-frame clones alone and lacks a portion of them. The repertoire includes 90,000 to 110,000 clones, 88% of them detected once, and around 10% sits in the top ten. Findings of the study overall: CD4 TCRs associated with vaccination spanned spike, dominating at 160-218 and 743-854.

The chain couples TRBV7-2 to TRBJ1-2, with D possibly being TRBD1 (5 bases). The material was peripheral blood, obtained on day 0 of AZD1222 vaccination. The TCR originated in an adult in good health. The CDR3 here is CASSSPPVGRKGYTF. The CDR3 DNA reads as TGTGCCAGCAGCTCACCCCCTGTGGGACGGAAGGGCTACACCTTC.